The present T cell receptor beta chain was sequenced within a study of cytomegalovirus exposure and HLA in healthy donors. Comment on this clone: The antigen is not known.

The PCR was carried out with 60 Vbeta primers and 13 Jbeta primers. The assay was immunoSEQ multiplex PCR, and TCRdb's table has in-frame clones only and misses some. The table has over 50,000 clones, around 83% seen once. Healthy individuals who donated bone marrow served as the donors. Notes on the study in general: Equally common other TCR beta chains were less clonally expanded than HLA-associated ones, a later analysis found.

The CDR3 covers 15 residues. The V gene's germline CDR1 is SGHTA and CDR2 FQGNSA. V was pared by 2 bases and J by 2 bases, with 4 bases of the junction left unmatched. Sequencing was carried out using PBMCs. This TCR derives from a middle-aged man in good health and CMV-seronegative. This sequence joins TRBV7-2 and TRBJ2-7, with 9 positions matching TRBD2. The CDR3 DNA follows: TGTGCCAGCAGCTTAAGAGCGGGGGGCACCTACGAGCAGTACTTC. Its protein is CASSLRAGGTYEQYF.